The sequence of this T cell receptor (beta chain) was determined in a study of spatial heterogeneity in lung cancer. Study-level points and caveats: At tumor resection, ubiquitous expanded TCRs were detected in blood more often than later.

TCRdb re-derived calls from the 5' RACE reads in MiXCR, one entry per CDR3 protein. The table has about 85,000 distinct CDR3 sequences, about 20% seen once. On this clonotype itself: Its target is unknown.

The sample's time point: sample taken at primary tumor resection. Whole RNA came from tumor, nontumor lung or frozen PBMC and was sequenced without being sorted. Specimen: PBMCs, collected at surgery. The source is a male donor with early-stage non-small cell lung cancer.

The CDR3 loop reads CAISEKQQNTEAFF. CDR3 bases: TGTGCCATCAGTGAGAAACAGCAGAACACTGAAGCTTTCTTT. V is TRBV10-3 and J is TRBJ1-1; D unclear. The V gene's germline CDR1 is ENHRY and CDR2 SYGVKD. The V and J ends lost 2 bases and 1 base respectively, with 8 bases between them. The CDR3 runs to 14 residues.